Listed below are T cell receptor beta chains from one sample, sequenced in a study of cytomegalovirus exposure and HLA in healthy donors. Method: immunoSEQ multiplex PCR; TCRdb's copy keeps in-frame clones and lacks some. This sample has some 88,000 clones, with 70% to 75% found just once. The sequencing sample was made of PBMCs. The source is a woman under 30 in good health and CMV-seropositive. Each CDR3 is given with its conserved first and last residue. The order of the fields is D gene, J gene, clone size, V gene, CDR3 DNA, CDR3 protein. The D gene is left open where the match is weak. The size field is filled for only some rows; it gives once, few, many or a size class.

NA	TRBJ2-1	NA	TRBV7-7	TGTGCTAGCAGCCCAGACAGAAACAATGAGCAGTTCTTC	CASSPDRNNEQFF
TRBD2	TRBJ2-5	NA	TRBV7-2	TGTGCCAGCAGCTTTTCCGGGACTAGCGGGGGGGCTCAGTACTTC	CASSFSGTSGGAQYF
TRBD1	TRBJ1-2	medium-sized	TRBV19	TGTGCCAGTAGTATAGATCGACAGGGCCACTATGGCTACACCTTC	CASSIDRQGHYGYTF
TRBD2	TRBJ2-1	NA	TRBV19	TGTGCCAGTAGTTTCGCACGGGGACTAGCGGGATCCTCAAGCTCCTACAATGAGCAGTTCTTC	CASSFARGLAGSSSSYNEQFF
TRBD2	TRBJ2-7	few	TRBV6-6	TGTGCCAGCAGTTACTCGTCTAGCGGGGTATACGAGCAGTACTTC	CASSYSSSGVYEQYF
TRBD1	TRBJ1-2	NA	TRBV11-2	TGTGCCAGCAGCTCTCAGGGGGAGGTCTACACCTTC	CASSSQGEVYTF
TRBD1	TRBJ2-3	NA	TRBV28	TGTGCCAGCACAGGACAGGGGAGGTTAATCGGCACAGATACGCAGTATTTT	CASTGQGRLIGTDTQYF
TRBD1	TRBJ1-2	NA	TRBV5-1	TGCGCCAGCAGGCCGCCCCCGAGGGGGCCCTCTAACTATGGCTACACCTTC	CASRPPPRGPSNYGYTF
TRBD1	TRBJ2-1	few	TRBV28	TGTGCCAGCGGGAGGGGGGGACAGGGTTACAATGAGCAGTTCTTC	CASGRGGQGYNEQFF
NA	TRBJ2-3	NA	TRBV7-8	TGTGCCAGCAGCCGAGCTACAGATACGCAGTATTTT	CASSRATDTQYF
NA	TRBJ2-2	NA	TRBV27	TGTGCCAGCAGTTTTGGCGCTCCGGGATGGGCCGGGGAGCTGTTTTTT	CASSFGAPGWAGELFF
NA	TRBJ2-7	NA	TRBV27	TGTGCCAGCAGTGAAACAGCTTCCACCTACGAGCAGTACTTC	CASSETASTYEQYF
NA	TRBJ1-5	NA	TRBV2	TGTGCCAGCAGTGAAGCGTTAGTGGTTGGTCAGCCCCAGCATTTT	CASSEALVVGQPQHF
NA	TRBJ1-1	NA	TRBV4-2	TGTGCCAGCAGCCCGGGGGGAGGGACTGAAGCTTTCTTT	CASSPGGGTEAFF
TRBD1	TRBJ1-1	NA	TRBV9	TGTGCCAGCAGCGTAGGGAACAGGGGCGAGGGGAACACTGAAGCTTTCTTT	CASSVGNRGEGNTEAFF
NA	TRBJ1-5	few	TRBV27	TGTGCCAGCAGTTTGCTAGGACAGCCCCAGCATTTT	CASSLLGQPQHF
TRBD2	TRBJ2-1	NA	TRBV28	TGTGCCAGCAGTTCGACTAGCGCGGTTGGGAATGAGCAGTTCTTC	CASSSTSAVGNEQFF
TRBD1	TRBJ2-5	few	TRBV7-2	TGTGCCAGCAACTTCCTCCGGGACAGGGTACAGACCCAGTACTTC	CASNFLRDRVQTQYF
NA	TRBJ1-1	few	TRBV9	TGTGCCAGCAGCCCCCCCGTGAACACTGAAGCTTTCTTT	CASSPPVNTEAFF
TRBD1	TRBJ2-7	NA	TRBV7-6	TGTGCCAGCAGCCCGGAAACAGGGGCGCTCTCCTACGAGCAGTACTTC	CASSPETGALSYEQYF
NA	TRBJ1-1	NA	TRBV11-1	TGTGCCAGCAGCTTAGAGGGGGACACTGAAGCTTTCTTT	CASSLEGDTEAFF
TRBD1	TRBJ1-3	NA	TRBV7-8	TGTGCCAGCAGCTTGGGACAGCCCCCGGGAAACACCATATATTTT	CASSLGQPPGNTIYF
NA	TRBJ1-4	NA	TRBV15	TGTGCCACCAGCAGAGATCGTTCAAGTTCCGGTGAAAAACTGTTTTTT	CATSRDRSSSGEKLFF
NA	TRBJ2-2	NA	TRBV14	TGTGCCAGCAGCCAACGCACCGGGGAGCTGTTTTTT	CASSQRTGELFF
TRBD1	TRBJ2-7	NA	TRBV7-9	TGTGCCAGCAGCTCCCCCGGGACAGCATCCTACGAGCAGTACTTC	CASSSPGTASYEQYF
TRBD2	TRBJ2-2	NA	TRBV7-2	TGTGCCAGCAGCTTATCGCGGGGGGGCCTAACCGGGGAGCTGTTTTTT	CASSLSRGGLTGELFF
NA	TRBJ2-3	once	TRBV9	TGTGCCAGCAGCGTACTAGCAATAGATACGCAGTATTTT	CASSVLAIDTQYF
TRBD1	TRBJ2-7	few	TRBV9	TGTGCCAGCAGCCCCAGGACAGGGGAGGCTCGTAGCTACGAGCAGTACTTC	CASSPRTGEARSYEQYF